This T cell receptor beta chain was sequenced during a study of blood T cells in healthy people across ages. Through a sample-barcoded 5' primer and a J-beta primer mix, a second PCR was run for roughly 6 to 11 cycles. TCRdb fed the 5' RACE reads into MiXCR, producing one record per CDR3 protein. Altogether about 1.8 million distinct CDR3 sequences are present, around half being singletons, with the ten largest covering around 2.1%. Every sample yielded at least 6.5 million isolated PBMCs. Germline CDR1 reads SGHRS; CDR2 reads YFSETQ. The CDR3 has 16 amino acids. V lost 0 bases to trimming and J lost 4 bases; unmatched junction nucleotides: 8. Broader study findings: Per million T cells, TCR beta diversity dropped roughly linearly as age increased.

This clonotype was found a few times. Its antigen remains unidentified. The source material was blood. The TCR sequence derives from a woman between 35 and 50 years old in good health. The chain recombines TRBV5-1 with TRBJ2-3, with 7 nucleotides matching TRBD2. DNA of the CDR3: TGCGCCAGCAGCTTGGTGTTGCGGGGAGGGTCAGATACGCAGTATTTT. Translation: CASSLVLRGGSDTQYF. Full variable domain (remainder filled in from reference TRBV5-1 and TRBJ2-3): KAGVTQTPRYLIKTRGQQVTLSCSPISGHRSVSWYQQTPGQGLQFLFEYFSETQRNKGNFPGRFSGRQFSNSRSEMNVSTLELGDSALYLCASSLVLRGGSDTQYFGPGTRLTVL.